This T cell receptor (beta chain) was identified during a study of Ad26.COV2.S vaccination and SARS-CoV-2 variants. General observations from the study: Researchers reported similar non-spike TCR breadth in vaccine and placebo recipients. Estimates derived from TCR breadth and depth analyses may have underestimated total T cell responses.

The CDR3 is 14 residues long. Per the germline V gene, CDR1 is SGHRS and CDR2 is YFSETQ. With 5 bases removed from V and 0 bases from J, the gap between germline ends came to 11 bases. This clone was observed a few times. The antigen is not known. Assay used: immunoSEQ multiplex PCR; TCRdb lists only in-frame clones, some missing. The sample consists of about 350,000 clones, around 90% of them appearing once. This TCR was sampled from a human donor who had recovered from COVID-19. The sample consisted of peripheral blood, taken after recovery from COVID-19. The chain employs TRBV5-1 and TRBJ1-1, with D hard to call. Written as DNA, the CDR3 is TGCGCCAGCAGACCGGACGCGCTGAACACTGAAGCTTTCTTT. Encoded protein: CASRPDALNTEAFF.